This TCR beta chain was found in a study of blood T cell repertoires in COVID-19. About the research overall: Nucleic acid was either cDNA or gDNA, and it came from T cells, B-cell-depleted T cells, or PBMCs.

The table came from immunoSEQ multiplex PCR; TCRdb's copy has only in-frame clones and leaves some out. The sample lists 110,000 to 150,000 clones; about four fifths were seen once. Assignments of participants to cohorts depended upon their own reported clinical history. Recovered Cohort 3 donors showed two negative PCRs, clearance, or symptom resolution. Sequences were obtained from PBMCs or T cells enriched from blood (not recorded which). The clonotype comes from a man aged 50 or older who had recovered from COVID-19.

Here the CDR3 reads CAIRDDRGQTYEQYF. The CDR3 coding sequence is TGTGCCATCAGAGACGACAGGGGGCAAACGTACGAGCAGTACTTC. The chain joins TRBV10-3 to TRBJ2-7; the match to TRBD1 covers 10 bases. The CDR3 sequence is 15 residues long. The germline CDR1 and CDR2 sequences are ENHRY and SYGVKD. The junction had 9 bases not matched to a gene; V was cut back by 6 bases and J by 4 bases.